The T cell receptor beta chain described here comes from a study of response to subunit inactivated influenza vaccine. Study conclusions and caveats: The study's authors posited that every seasonal influenza vaccination enlists few new T cells.

This CDR3 has 14 amino acids. Trimming cost V 5 bases and J 6 bases, with 17 bases left between them. Germline CDR1 SGHTA, CDR2 FQGNSA. This clonotype was detected many times. What it binds is not known. TCRdb analysed the RT-PCR reads with MiXCR anew, one entry per CDR3 protein. The profile shows about 610,000 distinct CDR3 sequences, about 15% of them singletons. The sample here was PBMCs from blood, taken less than 13 days after vaccination. The rearrangement uses TRBV7-2 and TRBJ2-7, with D uncertain. The receptor's source is a man over 45 who received an inactivated influenza vaccine. CDR3 amino acids: CASSAAPSSGEQYF. The CDR3, as DNA: TGTGCCAGCAGCGCCGCTCCCTCCTCTGGCGAGCAGTACTTC.